This T cell receptor beta chain was obtained from a study of glioma-infiltrating T cells after dendritic cell vaccination. Study-level background: Glioblastoma patients came from Phase I and II dendritic cell vaccination trials.

In the case of this clone: Its antigen is not identified.

TCRdb keeps only in-frame clones here, not all; method: immunoSEQ multiplex PCR. The data hold fewer than 110,000 clones, with 75% to 85% observed a single time. General study points: Higher TCR clonality did not directly relate to longer survival. Only a small number of patients had complete blood and tumor samples.

Selection required adequate fresh-frozen tumor tissue plus more than two years' survival data. After removal of 5 bases from V and 7 bases from J, the junction contained 5 bases not matched to a gene. This CDR3 contains 14 residues. From germline, CDR1 is MNHEY and CDR2 SVGAGI. This receptor was obtained from a human donor with glioblastoma. The chain couples TRBV6-5 to TRBJ2-1; TRBD2 matches 10 bases. The specimen was blood, collected before dendritic cell vaccination. The CDR3 DNA reads as TGTGCCAGCAGTAAGCGGGGGGGCTTGAATGAGCAGTTCTTC. This encodes CASSKRGGLNEQFF.